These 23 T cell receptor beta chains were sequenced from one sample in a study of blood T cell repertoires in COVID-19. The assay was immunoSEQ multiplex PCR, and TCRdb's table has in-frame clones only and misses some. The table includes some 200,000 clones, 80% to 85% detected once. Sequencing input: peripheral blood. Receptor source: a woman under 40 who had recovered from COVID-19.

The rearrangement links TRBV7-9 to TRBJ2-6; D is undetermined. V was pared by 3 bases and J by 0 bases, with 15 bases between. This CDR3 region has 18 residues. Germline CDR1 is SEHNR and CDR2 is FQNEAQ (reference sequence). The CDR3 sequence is CASSFPSIRSSGANVLTF. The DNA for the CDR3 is TGTGCCAGCAGCTTCCCTTCAATCCGGAGCTCTGGGGCCAACGTCCTGACTTTC. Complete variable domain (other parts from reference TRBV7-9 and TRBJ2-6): DTGVSQNPRHKITKRGQNVTFRCDPISEHNRLYWYRQTLGQGPEFLTYFQNEAQLEKSRLLSDRFSAERPKGSFSTLEIQRTEQGDSAMYLCASSFPSIRSSGANVLTFGAGSRLTVL.

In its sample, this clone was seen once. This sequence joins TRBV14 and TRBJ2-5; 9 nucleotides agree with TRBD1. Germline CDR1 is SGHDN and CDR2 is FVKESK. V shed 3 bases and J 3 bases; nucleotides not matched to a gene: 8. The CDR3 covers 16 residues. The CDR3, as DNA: TGTGCCAGCAGCCAGGCGCCGGGACAGGGCAAAGAGACCCAGTACTTC. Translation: CASSQAPGQGKETQYF.

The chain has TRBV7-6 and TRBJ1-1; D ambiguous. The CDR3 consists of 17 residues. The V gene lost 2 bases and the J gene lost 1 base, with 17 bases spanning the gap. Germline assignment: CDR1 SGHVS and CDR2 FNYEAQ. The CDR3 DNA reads TGTGCCAGCAGCTTACGACCCCCCACAGCCCAGAACACTGAAGCTTTCTTT. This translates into CASSLRPPTAQNTEAFF.

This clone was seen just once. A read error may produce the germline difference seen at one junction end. The CDR3 region has the DNA TGTGCCAGCAGCTTATCACAGGGGGCCCAAAACATTCAGTACTTC. It translates to CASSLSQGAQNIQYF. The chain uses TRBV28 and TRBJ2-4; the match to TRBD1 covers 9 bases. The CDR3 covers 15 residues. CDR1 is MDHEN and CDR2 is SYDVKM in the germline V gene.

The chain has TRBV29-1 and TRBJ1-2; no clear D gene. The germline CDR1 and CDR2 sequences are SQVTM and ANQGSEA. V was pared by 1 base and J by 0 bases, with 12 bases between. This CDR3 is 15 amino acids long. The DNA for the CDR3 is TGCAGCGTTGAAGGGAGTCCCTCCGCTAACTATGGCTACACCTTC. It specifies CSVEGSPSANYGYTF.

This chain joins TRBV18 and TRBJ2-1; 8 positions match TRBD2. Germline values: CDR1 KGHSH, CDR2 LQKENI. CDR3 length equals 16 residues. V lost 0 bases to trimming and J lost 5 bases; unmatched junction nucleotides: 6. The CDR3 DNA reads TGTGCCAGCTCACCACCGATTGCGGGGGGAGACAATGAGCAGTTCTTC. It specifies CASSPPIAGGDNEQFF.

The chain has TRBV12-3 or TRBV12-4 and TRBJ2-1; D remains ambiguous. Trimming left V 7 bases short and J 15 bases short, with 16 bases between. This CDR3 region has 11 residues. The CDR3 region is CASTGSLRPFF. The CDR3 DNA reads TGTGCCAGCACTGGTAGCCTTCGCCCGTTCTTC.

The CDR3, as DNA: TGTGCCAGCAGTTTACGGGGGATGGTGCAGTACTTC. Its protein product is CASSLRGMVQYF. This sequence joins TRBV28 and TRBJ2-7, with a tentative D call TRBD2 (6 bases). Germline assignment: CDR1 MDHEN and CDR2 SYDVKM. The CDR3 consists of 12 residues. V was cut by 2 bases and J by 9 bases, with 11 bases left in between.

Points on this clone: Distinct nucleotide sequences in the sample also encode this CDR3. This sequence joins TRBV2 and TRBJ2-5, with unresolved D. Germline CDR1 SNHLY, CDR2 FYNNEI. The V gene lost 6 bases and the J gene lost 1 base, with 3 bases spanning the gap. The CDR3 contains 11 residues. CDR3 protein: CASSVQETQYF. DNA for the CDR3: TGTGCCAGCAGCGTCCAAGAGACCCAGTACTTC.

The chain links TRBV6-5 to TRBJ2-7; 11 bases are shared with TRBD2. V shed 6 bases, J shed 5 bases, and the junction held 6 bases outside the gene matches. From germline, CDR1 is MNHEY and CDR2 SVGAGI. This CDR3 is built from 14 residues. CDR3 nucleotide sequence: TGTGCCAGCAGACTGACTAGCGGGACAAACGAGCAGTACTTC. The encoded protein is CASRLTSGTNEQYF.

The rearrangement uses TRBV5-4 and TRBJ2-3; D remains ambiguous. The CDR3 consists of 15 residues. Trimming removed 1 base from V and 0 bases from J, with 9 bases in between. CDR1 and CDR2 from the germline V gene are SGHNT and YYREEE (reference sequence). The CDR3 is CASSLFVASTDTQYF. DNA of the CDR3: TGTGCCAGCAGCTTGTTCGTAGCTAGCACAGATACGCAGTATTTT.

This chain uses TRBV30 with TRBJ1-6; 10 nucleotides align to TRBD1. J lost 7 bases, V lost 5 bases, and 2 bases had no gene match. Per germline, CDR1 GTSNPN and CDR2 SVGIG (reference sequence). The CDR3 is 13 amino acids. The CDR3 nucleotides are TGTGCCTGGGGACAGGGGGGCAATTCACCCCTCCACTTT. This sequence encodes CAWGQGGNSPLHF.

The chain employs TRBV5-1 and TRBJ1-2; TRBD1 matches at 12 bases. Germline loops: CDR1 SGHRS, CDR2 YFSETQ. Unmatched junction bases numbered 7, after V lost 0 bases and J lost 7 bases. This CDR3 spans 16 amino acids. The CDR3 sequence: CASSLDPGQGALGYTF. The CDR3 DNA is TGCGCCAGCAGCTTGGATCCGGGACAGGGGGCGCTTGGCTACACCTTC.

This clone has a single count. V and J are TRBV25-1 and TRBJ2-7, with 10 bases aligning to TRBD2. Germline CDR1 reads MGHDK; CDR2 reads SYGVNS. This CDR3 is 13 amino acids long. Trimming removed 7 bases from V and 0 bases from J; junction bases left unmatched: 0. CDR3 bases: TGTGCCAGCACTAGCGGGAGCTCCTACGAGCAGTACTTC. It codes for CASTSGSSYEQYF.

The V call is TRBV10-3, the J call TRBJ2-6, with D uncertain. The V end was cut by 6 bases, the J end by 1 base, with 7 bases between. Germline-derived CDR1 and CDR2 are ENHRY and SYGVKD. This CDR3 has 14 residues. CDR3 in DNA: TGTGCCATCAGCCGCCAGTCTGGGGCCAACGTCCTGACTTTC. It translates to CAISRQSGANVLTF.

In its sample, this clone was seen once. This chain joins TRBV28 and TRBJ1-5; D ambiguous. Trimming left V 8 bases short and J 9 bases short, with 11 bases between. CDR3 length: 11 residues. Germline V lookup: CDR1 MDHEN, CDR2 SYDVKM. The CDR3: CASHREPPQHF. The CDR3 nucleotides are TGTGCCAGCCATCGAGAGCCGCCCCAGCATTTT.

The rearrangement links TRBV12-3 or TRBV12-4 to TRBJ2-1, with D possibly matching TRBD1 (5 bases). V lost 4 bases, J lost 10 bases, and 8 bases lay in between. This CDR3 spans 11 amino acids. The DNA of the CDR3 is TGTGCCAGCAGTTCTGACAGAGAGCAGTTCTTC. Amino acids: CASSSDREQFF.

For the CDR3, the DNA is TGTGCCAGCAGTGATGGCATGGACAGCCCCTACGAGCAGTACTTC. Encoded protein: CASSDGMDSPYEQYF. J is TRBJ2-7 and V is TRBV6-1, with a tentative D call TRBD1 (6 bases). The CDR3 runs 15 residues. Germline CDR1 reads MNHNS; CDR2 reads SASEGT. Trimming took 3 bases from V and 2 from J, leaving 14 bases between them.

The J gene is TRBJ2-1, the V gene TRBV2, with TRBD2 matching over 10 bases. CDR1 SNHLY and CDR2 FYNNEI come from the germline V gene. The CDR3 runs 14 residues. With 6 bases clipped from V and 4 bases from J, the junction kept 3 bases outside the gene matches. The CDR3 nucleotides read TGTGCCAGCAGGGAGACTAGCGGGTACAATGAGCAGTTCTTC. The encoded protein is CASRETSGYNEQFF.

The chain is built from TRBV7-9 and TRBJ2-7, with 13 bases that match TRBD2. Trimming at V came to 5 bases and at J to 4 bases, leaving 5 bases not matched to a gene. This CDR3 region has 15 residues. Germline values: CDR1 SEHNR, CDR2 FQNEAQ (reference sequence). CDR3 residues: CASSISTSGRYEQYF. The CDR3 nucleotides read TGTGCCAGCAGCATCTCGACTAGCGGGAGGTACGAGCAGTACTTC.

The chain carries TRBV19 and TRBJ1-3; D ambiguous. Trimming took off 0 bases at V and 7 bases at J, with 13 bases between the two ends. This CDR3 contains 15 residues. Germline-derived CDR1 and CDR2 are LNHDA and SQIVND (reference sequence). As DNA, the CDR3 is TGTGCCAGTAGTATAGAGTTAACCGGGAGCAACACCATATATTTT. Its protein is CASSIELTGSNTIYF.

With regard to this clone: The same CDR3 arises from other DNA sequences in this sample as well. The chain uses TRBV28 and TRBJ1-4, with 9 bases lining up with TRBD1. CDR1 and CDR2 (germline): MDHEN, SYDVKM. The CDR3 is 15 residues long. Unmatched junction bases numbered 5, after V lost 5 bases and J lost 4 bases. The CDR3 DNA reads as TGTGCCAGCAGTCTACCGGGACAGGGTAATGAAAAACTGTTTTTT. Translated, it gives CASSLPGQGNEKLFF.

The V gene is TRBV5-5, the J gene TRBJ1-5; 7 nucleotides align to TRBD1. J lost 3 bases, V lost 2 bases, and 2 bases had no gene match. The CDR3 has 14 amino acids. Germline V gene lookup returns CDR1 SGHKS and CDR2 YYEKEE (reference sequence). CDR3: CASSLGTANQPQHF. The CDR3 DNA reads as TGTGCCAGCAGCTTAGGGACAGCCAATCAGCCCCAGCATTTT.